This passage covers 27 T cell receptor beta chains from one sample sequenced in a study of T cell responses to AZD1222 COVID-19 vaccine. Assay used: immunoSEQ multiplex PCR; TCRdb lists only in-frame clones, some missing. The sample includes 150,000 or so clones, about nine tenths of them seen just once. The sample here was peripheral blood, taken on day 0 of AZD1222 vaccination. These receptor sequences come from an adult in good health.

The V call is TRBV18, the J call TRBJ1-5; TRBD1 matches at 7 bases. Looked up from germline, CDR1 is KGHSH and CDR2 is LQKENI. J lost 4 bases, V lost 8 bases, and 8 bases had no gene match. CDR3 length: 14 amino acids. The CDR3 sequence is CASPRDRTNQPQHF. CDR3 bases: TGTGCCAGCCCCCGGGACAGAACAAATCAGCCCCAGCATTTT.

This chain's CDR3 is CASRTQASNEKLFF. CDR3 DNA sequence: TGCGCCAGCAGAACCCAGGCTTCGAATGAAAAACTGTTTTTT. The rearrangement joins TRBV5-1 to TRBJ1-4; no clear D gene. Germline loops: CDR1 SGHRS, CDR2 YFSETQ. The CDR3 is 14 residues long. Trimming stripped 5 bases from V and 5 bases from J, with 13 bases between. The variable domain in full, with the rest retrieved from reference TRBV5-1 and TRBJ1-4, is KAGVTQTPRYLIKTRGQQVTLSCSPISGHRSVSWYQQTPGQGLQFLFEYFSETQRNKGNFPGRFSGRQFSNSRSEMNVSTLELGDSALYLCASRTQASNEKLFFGSGTQLSVL.

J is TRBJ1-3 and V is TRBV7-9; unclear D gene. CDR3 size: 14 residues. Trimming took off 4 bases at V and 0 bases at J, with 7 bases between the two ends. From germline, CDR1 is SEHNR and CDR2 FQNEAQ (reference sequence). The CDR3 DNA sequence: TGTGCCAGCAGCTCAGACAACTCTGGAAACACCATATATTTT. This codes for CASSSDNSGNTIYF.

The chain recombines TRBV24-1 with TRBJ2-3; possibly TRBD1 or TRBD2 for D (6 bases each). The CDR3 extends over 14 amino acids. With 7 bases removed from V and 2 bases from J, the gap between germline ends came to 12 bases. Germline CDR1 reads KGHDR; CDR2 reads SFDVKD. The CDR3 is CATSPRGATDTQYF. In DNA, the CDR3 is TGTGCCACCAGCCCTAGGGGGGCCACAGATACGCAGTATTTT.

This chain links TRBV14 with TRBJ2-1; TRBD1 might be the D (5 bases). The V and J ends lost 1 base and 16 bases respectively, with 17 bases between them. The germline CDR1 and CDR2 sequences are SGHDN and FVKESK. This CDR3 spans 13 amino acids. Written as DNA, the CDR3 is TGTGCCAGCAGCCAAGTTACTGAGACAGCTACATTCTTC. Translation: CASSQVTETATFF.

The CDR3 is CASSTRADEQFF. CDR3 bases: TGTGCCAGCTCAACTAGAGCTGATGAGCAGTTCTTC. The chain links TRBV18 to TRBJ2-1; D might be TRBD2 (5 bases). The V gene lost 5 bases and the J gene lost 8 bases, with 10 bases spanning the gap. The CDR3 contains 12 residues. The germline V gene encodes CDR1 KGHSH and CDR2 LQKENI. The complete variable domain, with remaining parts taken from reference TRBV18 and TRBJ2-1, reads NAGVMQNPRHLVRRRGQEARLRCSPMKGHSHVYWYRQLPEEGLKFMVYLQKENIIDESGMPKERFSAEFPKEGPSILRIQQVVRGDSAAYFCASSTRADEQFFGPGTRLTVL.

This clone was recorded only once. The CDR3: CASSEFVGRNTEAFF. Here the CDR3 DNA reads TGTGCCAGCAGTGAATTTGTGGGCAGGAACACTGAAGCTTTCTTT. The chain recombines TRBV6-1 with TRBJ1-1; no clear D. The CDR3 is made up of 15 amino acids. Germline V gives CDR1 MNHNS, CDR2 SASEGT. With 2 bases removed from V and 1 base from J, the gap between germline ends came to 11 bases.

The CDR3 region is CAISEPSKPGGAYEQYF. The CDR3 nucleotides read TGTGCCATCAGTGAGCCGAGTAAGCCGGGGGGAGCCTACGAGCAGTACTTC. The chain employs TRBV10-3 and TRBJ2-7; TRBD2 matches at 7 bases. CDR1 and CDR2 from the germline V gene are ENHRY and SYGVKD. With V trimmed by 2 bases and J by 2 bases, 12 bases remained unmatched. This CDR3 is built from 17 residues.

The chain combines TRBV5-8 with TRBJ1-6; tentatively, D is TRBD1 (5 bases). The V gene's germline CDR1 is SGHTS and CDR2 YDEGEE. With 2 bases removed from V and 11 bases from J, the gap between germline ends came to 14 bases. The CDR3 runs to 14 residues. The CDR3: CASSFGGRSAPLHF. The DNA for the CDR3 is TGTGCCAGCAGCTTTGGGGGACGGAGTGCACCCCTCCACTTT.

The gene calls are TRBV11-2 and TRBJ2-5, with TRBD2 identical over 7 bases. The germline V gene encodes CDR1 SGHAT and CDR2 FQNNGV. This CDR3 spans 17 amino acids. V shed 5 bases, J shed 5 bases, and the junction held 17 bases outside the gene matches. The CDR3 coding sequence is TGTGCCAGCAGCCTGGCGAGGGGCGGGGGAGGTTTGGAGACCCAGTACTTC. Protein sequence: CASSLARGGGGLETQYF.

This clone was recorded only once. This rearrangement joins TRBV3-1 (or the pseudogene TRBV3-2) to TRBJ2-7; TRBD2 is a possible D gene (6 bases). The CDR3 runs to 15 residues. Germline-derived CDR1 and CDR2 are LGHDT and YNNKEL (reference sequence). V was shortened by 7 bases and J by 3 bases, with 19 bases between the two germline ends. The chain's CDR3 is CASIKNLAAVYEQYF. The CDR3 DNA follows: TGTGCCAGCATAAAAAATTTAGCGGCCGTCTACGAGCAGTACTTC.

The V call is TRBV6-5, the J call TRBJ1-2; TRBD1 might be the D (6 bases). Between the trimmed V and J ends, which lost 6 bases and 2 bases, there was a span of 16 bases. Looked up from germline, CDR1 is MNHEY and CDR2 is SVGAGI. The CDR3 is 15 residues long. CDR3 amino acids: CASRTLGQGNYGYTF. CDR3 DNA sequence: TGTGCCAGCAGGACTTTAGGGCAGGGGAACTATGGCTACACCTTC.

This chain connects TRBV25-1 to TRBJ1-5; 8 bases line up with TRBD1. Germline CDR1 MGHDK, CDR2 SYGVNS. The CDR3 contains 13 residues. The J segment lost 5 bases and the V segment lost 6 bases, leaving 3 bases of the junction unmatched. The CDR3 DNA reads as TGTGCCAGCAGAGACAGGGGTGATCAGCCCCAGCATTTT. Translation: CASRDRGDQPQHF. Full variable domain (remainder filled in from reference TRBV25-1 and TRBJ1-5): EADIYQTPRYLVIGTGKKITLECSQTMGHDKMYWYQQDPGMELHLIHYSYGVNSTEKGDLSSESTVSRIRTEHFPLTLESARPSHTSQYLCASRDRGDQPQHFGDGTRLSIL.

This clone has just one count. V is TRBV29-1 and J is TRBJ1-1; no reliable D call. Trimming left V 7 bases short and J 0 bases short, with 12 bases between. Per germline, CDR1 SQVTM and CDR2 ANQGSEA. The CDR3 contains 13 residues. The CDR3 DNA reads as TGCAGCGCATTGAGTGGGGTGAACACTGAAGCTTTCTTT. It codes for CSALSGVNTEAFF.

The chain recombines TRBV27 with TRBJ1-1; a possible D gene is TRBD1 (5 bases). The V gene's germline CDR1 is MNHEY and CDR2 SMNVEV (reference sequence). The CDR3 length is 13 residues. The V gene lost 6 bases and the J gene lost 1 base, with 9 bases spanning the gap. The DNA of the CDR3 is TGTGCCAGCAGGTTTCAGGGGAACACTGAAGCTTTCTTT. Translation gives CASRFQGNTEAFF.

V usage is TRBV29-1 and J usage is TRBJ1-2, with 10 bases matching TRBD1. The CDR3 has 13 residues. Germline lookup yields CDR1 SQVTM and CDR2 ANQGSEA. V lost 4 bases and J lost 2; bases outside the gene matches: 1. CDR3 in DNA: TGCAGCGTTGGGGGACAGGGGAACTATGGCTACACCTTC. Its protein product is CSVGGQGNYGYTF.

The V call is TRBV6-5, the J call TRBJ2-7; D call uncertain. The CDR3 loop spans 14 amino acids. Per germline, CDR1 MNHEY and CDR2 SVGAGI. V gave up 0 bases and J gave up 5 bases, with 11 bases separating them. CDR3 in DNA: TGTGCCAGCAGTTACTCGCGAGGTGATAACGAGCAGTACTTC. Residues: CASSYSRGDNEQYF.

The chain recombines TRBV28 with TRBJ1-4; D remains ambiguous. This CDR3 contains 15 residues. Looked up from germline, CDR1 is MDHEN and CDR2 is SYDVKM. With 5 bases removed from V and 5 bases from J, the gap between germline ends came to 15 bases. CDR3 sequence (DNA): TGTGCCAGCAGTCCTCGGGGAGCTGGGAATGAAAAACTGTTTTTT. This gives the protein CASSPRGAGNEKLFF.

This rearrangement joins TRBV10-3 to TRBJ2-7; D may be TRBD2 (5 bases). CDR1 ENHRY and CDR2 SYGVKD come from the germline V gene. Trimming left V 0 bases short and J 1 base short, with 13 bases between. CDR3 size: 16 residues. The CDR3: CAISESNPAVSYEQYF. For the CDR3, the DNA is TGTGCCATCAGTGAGTCGAACCCAGCGGTTTCCTACGAGCAGTACTTC.

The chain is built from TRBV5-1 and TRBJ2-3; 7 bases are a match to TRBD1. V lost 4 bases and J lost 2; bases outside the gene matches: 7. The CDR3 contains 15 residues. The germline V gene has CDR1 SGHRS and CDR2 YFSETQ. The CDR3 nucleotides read TGCGCCAGCAGCCTAAGACAGGGAGACACAGATACGCAGTATTTT. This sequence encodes CASSLRQGDTDTQYF.

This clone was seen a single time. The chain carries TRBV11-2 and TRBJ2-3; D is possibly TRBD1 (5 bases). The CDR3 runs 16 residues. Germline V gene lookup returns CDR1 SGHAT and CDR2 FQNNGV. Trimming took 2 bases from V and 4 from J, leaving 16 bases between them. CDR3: CASSLFGQGISDTQYF. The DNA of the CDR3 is TGTGCCAGCAGCTTATTTGGGCAGGGAATATCAGATACGCAGTATTTT.

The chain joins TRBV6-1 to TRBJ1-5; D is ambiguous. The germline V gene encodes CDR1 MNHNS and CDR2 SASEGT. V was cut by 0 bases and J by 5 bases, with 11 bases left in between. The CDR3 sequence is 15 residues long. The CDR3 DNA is TGTGCCAGCAGTGAAGCGCTAGGGTTGGATCAGCCCCAGCATTTT. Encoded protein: CASSEALGLDQPQHF.

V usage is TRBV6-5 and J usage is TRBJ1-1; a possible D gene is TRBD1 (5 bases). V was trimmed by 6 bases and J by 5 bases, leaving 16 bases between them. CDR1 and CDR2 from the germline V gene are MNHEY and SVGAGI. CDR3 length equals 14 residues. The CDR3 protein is CASRGDSRGTEAFF. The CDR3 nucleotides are TGTGCCAGCAGGGGCGACTCGAGGGGTACTGAAGCTTTCTTT.

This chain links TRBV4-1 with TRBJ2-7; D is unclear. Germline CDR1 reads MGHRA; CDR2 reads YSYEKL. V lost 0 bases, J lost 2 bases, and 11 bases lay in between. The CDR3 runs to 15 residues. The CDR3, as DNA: TGCGCCAGCAGCCAAGATTTAACAGTAACCTACGAGCAGTACTTC. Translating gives CASSQDLTVTYEQYF.

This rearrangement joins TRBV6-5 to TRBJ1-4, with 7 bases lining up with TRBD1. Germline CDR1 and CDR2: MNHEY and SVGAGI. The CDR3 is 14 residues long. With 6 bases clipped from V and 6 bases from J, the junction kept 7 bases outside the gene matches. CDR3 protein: CASRAQGRDEKLFF. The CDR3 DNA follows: TGTGCCAGCAGAGCACAGGGGAGGGATGAAAAACTGTTTTTT.

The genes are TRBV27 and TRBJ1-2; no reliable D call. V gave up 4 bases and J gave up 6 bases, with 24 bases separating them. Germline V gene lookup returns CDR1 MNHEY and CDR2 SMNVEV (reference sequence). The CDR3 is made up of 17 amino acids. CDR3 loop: CASSSDPTRALLDGYTF. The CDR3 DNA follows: TGTGCCAGCAGTTCCGACCCCACGAGGGCCCTTTTGGATGGCTACACCTTC.

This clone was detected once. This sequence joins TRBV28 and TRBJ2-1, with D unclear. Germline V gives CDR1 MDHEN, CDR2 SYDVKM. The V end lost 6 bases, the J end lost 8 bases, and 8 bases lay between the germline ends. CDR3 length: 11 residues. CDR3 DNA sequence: TGTGCCAGCAGAGCCCTCGATGAGCAGTTCTTC. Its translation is CASRALDEQFF.